This entry lists 13 T cell receptor beta chains sequenced from one sample in a study of blood T cell repertoires in COVID-19 (dated by TCRdb to 2020 to 2021). The library was built by means of the immunoSEQ multiplex PCR assay. Entries here come from immuneACCESS through TCRdb and include only in-frame sequences with V and J called. Some clones fail to appear in such tables; in the studies checked, an unresolved V gene covers under half of the shortfall, and the cause of the remainder is unknown. The sample includes under 250,000 clones, with more than 75% observed a single time. The ten largest clones capture approximately 6.8% of the sample. The sample consisted of peripheral blood. These receptors were taken from a woman in her 70s with active or convalescent COVID-19.

This clone was counted only a few times. This chain joins TRBV29-1 and TRBJ1-1; 10 bases fit TRBD1. V lost 4 bases and J lost 2; bases outside the gene matches: 4. The CDR3 sequence is 14 residues long. CDR1 is SQVTM, CDR2 ANQGSEA, per germline. The CDR3 region is CSVGLTGGNTEAFF. The DNA for the CDR3 is TGCAGCGTTGGTCTGACAGGGGGCAACACTGAAGCTTTCTTT.

The V and J genes are TRBV29-1 and TRBJ1-1; TRBD1 might be the D (5 bases). Between the trimmed V and J ends, which lost 5 bases and 0 bases, there was a span of 13 bases. The CDR3 consists of 14 residues. Germline values: CDR1 SQVTM, CDR2 ANQGSEA. The CDR3 spells CSVRERQLNTEAFF. CDR3 sequence (DNA): TGCAGCGTTCGGGAGAGACAGTTGAACACTGAAGCTTTCTTT.

The chain employs TRBV4-2 and TRBJ1-2; 9 bases match TRBD1. Trimming at V came to 4 bases and at J to 4 bases, leaving 10 bases not matched to a gene. This CDR3 has 16 residues. Germline V gene data show CDR1 as LGHNA and CDR2 as YNFKEQ. The CDR3 region has the DNA TGTGCCAGCAGCCCAACGGCGGCGGGACAGGGCTATGGCTACACCTTC. Amino acids: CASSPTAAGQGYGYTF.

The gene calls are TRBV7-9 and TRBJ1-2; TRBD1 matches at 7 bases. V was clipped by 1 base and J by 8 bases; unmatched bases: 10. The CDR3 totals 15 residues. Germline CDR1 SEHNR, CDR2 FQNEAQ (reference sequence). This CDR3 reads CASSLGSSGGEGYTF. The DNA of the CDR3 is TGTGCCAGCAGCTTAGGATCCTCAGGGGGTGAGGGCTACACCTTC.

The chain employs TRBV11-3 and TRBJ1-1, with D possibly being TRBD1 (5 bases). In germline, CDR1 is SGHNT, CDR2 YENEEA. The CDR3 runs to 13 residues. Trimming shortened V by 5 bases and J by 5 bases, and 12 bases separated the two germline ends. The CDR3 loop reads CASSVQGQTEAFF. The CDR3 nucleotides are TGTGCCAGCAGCGTCCAGGGTCAGACTGAAGCTTTCTTT.

This sequence joins TRBV11-2 and TRBJ2-3; the D is unclear. The CDR3 has 14 amino acids. V lost 5 bases to trimming and J lost 6 bases, with 15 bases between them. Germline lookup yields CDR1 SGHAT and CDR2 FQNNGV. This chain's CDR3 is CASSALQIRDTQYF. The CDR3 region has the DNA TGTGCCAGCAGCGCCCTACAGATCCGGGATACGCAGTATTTT.

CDR3 region: CASSLASGQSGGYTF. The DNA of the CDR3 is TGTGCCAGCAGCTTAGCGAGCGGACAGTCAGGCGGCTACACCTTC. The genes are TRBV7-9 and TRBJ1-2; D may be TRBD1 (6 bases). This CDR3 contains 15 residues. Trimming took 0 bases from V and 8 from J, leaving 16 bases between them. Per the germline V gene, CDR1 is SEHNR and CDR2 is FQNEAQ (reference sequence).

The J gene is TRBJ1-2, the V gene TRBV2; 7 bases fit TRBD1. The germline V gene has CDR1 SNHLY and CDR2 FYNNEI. This CDR3 has 15 amino acids. The V segment lost 4 bases and the J segment 6 bases; nucleotides outside the gene matches: 11. The CDR3 is CASSVLQGFGDGYTF. DNA for the CDR3: TGTGCCAGCAGTGTACTACAGGGGTTCGGCGATGGCTACACCTTC.

V gene TRBV6-1 combines with J gene TRBJ1-4; TRBD1 might be the D (5 bases). The length of the CDR3 is 15 residues. The germline V and J ends were trimmed by 1 base and 5 bases, with 11 bases remaining between them. Germline CDR1 and CDR2: MNHNS and SASEGT. The CDR3 nucleotides are TGTGCCAGCAGTGAAGAAGGGGCTTTAAATGAAAAACTGTTTTTT. Amino acid sequence: CASSEEGALNEKLFF.

The rearrangement uses TRBV10-3 and TRBJ1-1; no clear D gene. Trimming removed 4 bases at V and 6 bases at J, with 9 bases between. CDR1 is ENHRY and CDR2 is SYGVKD in the germline V gene. The CDR3 runs to 12 residues. The CDR3: CAISVAGSEAFF. DNA of the CDR3: TGTGCCATCAGTGTGGCCGGGTCTGAAGCTTTCTTT.

The CDR3: CASSYSKTGPSPLHF. The CDR3 DNA follows: TGTGCCAGCAGTTACTCGAAAACAGGGCCATCACCCCTCCACTTT. This chain joins TRBV6-5 and TRBJ1-6, with D perhaps TRBD1 (6 bases). Trimming stripped 0 bases from V and 10 bases from J, with 13 bases between. This CDR3 has 15 residues. Per the germline V gene, CDR1 is MNHEY and CDR2 is SVGAGI.

This chain joins TRBV5-8 and TRBJ2-5, with 11 bases lining up with TRBD2. The ends lost 4 bases at V and 1 base at J; junction bases unmatched: 6. Germline V gives CDR1 SGHTS, CDR2 YDEGEE. This CDR3 is 16 amino acids long. The CDR3 is CASSPGLAGLQETQYF. DNA of the CDR3: TGTGCCAGCAGCCCCGGACTAGCGGGCCTCCAAGAGACCCAGTACTTC.

The chain employs TRBV11-2 and TRBJ2-5; D may be TRBD2 (5 bases). CDR3 length: 14 residues. Germline V CDR1 and CDR2: SGHAT, FQNNGV. Trimming removed 5 bases at V and 3 bases at J, with 13 bases between. The CDR3 region has the DNA TGTGCCAGCAGCCCGGGGTTGAGGGAAGAGACCCAGTACTTC. Its protein is CASSPGLREETQYF.